What follows are 9 T cell receptor beta chains derived from one specimen sequenced in a study of blood T cell repertoires in COVID-19. Here immunoSEQ multiplex PCR was the method, and the copy in TCRdb shows in-frame clones only, minus some. Of fewer than 250,000 clones in the sample, 84% were seen once. The sample was peripheral blood. The receptors were gathered from a human donor in a cohort sampled during active COVID-19.

The J gene is TRBJ2-5, the V gene TRBV24-1, with 8 bases identical to TRBD1. The CDR3 covers 16 residues. V lost 0 bases and J lost 5; bases outside the gene matches: 7. From germline, CDR1 is KGHDR and CDR2 SFDVKD. CDR3 coding DNA: TGTGCCACCAGTGATTTGCGTCCAGGGGGCGCGGAGACCCAGTACTTC. Residues: CATSDLRPGGAETQYF.

The chain uses TRBV6-5 and TRBJ2-2, with 8 bases aligning to TRBD2. Germline V gene lookup returns CDR1 MNHEY and CDR2 SVGAGI. CDR3 size: 15 residues. The J segment lost 3 bases and the V segment lost 7 bases, leaving 7 bases of the junction unmatched. The CDR3 bases are TGTGCCAGCAACCCGACTAGCGCCGACACCGGGGAGCTGTTTTTT. Translating it yields CASNPTSADTGELFF.

This clone was counted only a few times. V gene TRBV7-8 combines with J gene TRBJ2-3; D unresolved. V was pared by 0 bases and J by 2 bases, with 15 bases between. The germline gives CDR1 SGHVS, CDR2 FQNEAQ. The CDR3 has 17 amino acids. CDR3 DNA: TGTGCCAGCAGCTTAGCGATTCAGGTAGTTCCCACAGATACGCAGTATTTT. This encodes CASSLAIQVVPTDTQYF.

The rearrangement joins TRBV7-2 to TRBJ1-6; D is undetermined. Germline CDR1 reads SGHTA; CDR2 reads FQGNSA. Trimming took 5 bases from V and 11 from J, leaving 16 bases between them. CDR3 length equals 14 residues. The CDR3 sequence is CASSPGVGRAPLHF. The DNA of the CDR3 is TGTGCCAGCAGCCCTGGAGTGGGGAGGGCACCCCTCCACTTT. Using reference TRBV7-2 and TRBJ1-6 for the parts outside the CDR3, the full variable domain is GAGVSQSPSNKVTEKGKDVELRCDPISGHTALYWYRQSLGQGLEFLIYFQGNSAPDKSGLPSDRFSAERTGGSVSTLTIQRTQQEDSAVYLCASSPGVGRAPLHFGNGTRLTVT.

The chain combines TRBV19 with TRBJ1-5; tentative D call: TRBD1 (5 bases). This CDR3 has 15 residues. Trimming took off 4 bases at V and 7 bases at J, with 17 bases between the two ends. CDR1 LNHDA and CDR2 SQIVND come from the germline V gene (reference sequence). The CDR3 bases are TGTGCCAGTAGTACCGGGCGGGGGGGTCGGCAGCCCCAGCATTTT. It translates to CASSTGRGGRQPQHF.

This chain links TRBV20-1 with TRBJ2-7; TRBD2 agrees at 8 bases. CDR1 is DFQATT, CDR2 SNEGSKA, per germline (reference sequence). With V trimmed by 3 bases and J by 3 bases, 13 bases remained unmatched. CDR3 length: 16 amino acids. Here the CDR3 DNA reads TGCAGTGCTAGTCAATGGATCCGGGAGGGCATCTACGAGCAGTACTTC. It encodes CSASQWIREGIYEQYF.

The chain combines TRBV27 with TRBJ2-7; tentative D call: TRBD1 (6 bases). Germline loops: CDR1 MNHEY, CDR2 SMNVEV (reference sequence). The length of the CDR3 is 15 residues. V was clipped by 2 bases and J by 1 base, with 12 bases between them. The CDR3 spells CASSLRTVPSYEQYF. The CDR3 bases are TGTGCCAGCAGTTTACGGACAGTGCCTTCCTACGAGCAGTACTTC.

V gene TRBV5-1 combines with J gene TRBJ2-2, with D tentatively TRBD1 (6 bases). Trimming cost V 4 bases and J 6 bases, with 16 bases left between them. Germline lookup yields CDR1 SGHRS and CDR2 YFSETQ. The CDR3 consists of 15 residues. The CDR3 bases are TGCGCCAGCAGCCTACGCGACAGGACTCCCGGGGAGCTGTTTTTT. Its translation is CASSLRDRTPGELFF.

The chain combines TRBV19 with TRBJ1-1, with 7 bases identical to TRBD1. Germline V CDR1 and CDR2: LNHDA, SQIVND (reference sequence). V was clipped by 6 bases and J by 4 bases; unmatched bases: 8. The CDR3 is 14 amino acids. The CDR3 sequence is CASRGGGPFTEAFF. The DNA for the CDR3 is TGTGCCAGTAGAGGAGGGGGCCCCTTCACTGAAGCTTTCTTT.